This T cell receptor (beta chain) was recovered during a study of T cells in Graves' hyperthyroidism and ophthalmopathy. Researchers amplified the TCR beta CDR3 regions from RNA transcripts. HTBI primers were employed in a first-round RT-PCR of the TCR CDR3. TCRdb reanalysed the multiplex PCR reads using MiXCR and keeps one entry per CDR3 protein. The sample includes a few hundred thousand distinct CDR3 sequences, roughly 25% of them seen just once. Findings and limits, study-wide: In validation, the model predicted ophthalmopathy. These predictions came a median about 6.2 months before onset.

This clonotype was seen only a few times. Its antigen is not identified. The CDR3 is 13 amino acids. V gave up 1 base and J gave up 9 bases, with 10 bases separating them. The clonotype originates from a man aged 45 to 65 with Graves' hyperthyroidism. The J gene is TRBJ2-1, the V gene TRBV12-3 or TRBV12-4; D is undetermined. Sequences were obtained from blood. Written as DNA, the CDR3 is TGTGCCAGCAGTTTAGGGTTAGGGATTGAGCAGTTCTTC. It yields the protein CASSLGLGIEQFF.